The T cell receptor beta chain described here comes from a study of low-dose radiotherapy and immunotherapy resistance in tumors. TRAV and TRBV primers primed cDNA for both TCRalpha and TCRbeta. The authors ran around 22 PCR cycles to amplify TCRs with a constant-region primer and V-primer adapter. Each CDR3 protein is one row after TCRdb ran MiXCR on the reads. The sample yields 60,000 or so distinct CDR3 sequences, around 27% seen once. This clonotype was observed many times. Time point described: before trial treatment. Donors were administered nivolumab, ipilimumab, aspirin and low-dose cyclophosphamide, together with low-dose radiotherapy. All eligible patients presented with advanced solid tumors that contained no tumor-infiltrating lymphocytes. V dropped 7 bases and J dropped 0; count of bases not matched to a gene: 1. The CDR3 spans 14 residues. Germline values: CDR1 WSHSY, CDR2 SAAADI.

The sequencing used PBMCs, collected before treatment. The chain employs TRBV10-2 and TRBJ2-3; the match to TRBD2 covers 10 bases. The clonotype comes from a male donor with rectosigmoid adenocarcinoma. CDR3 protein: CASKTSGSTDTQYF. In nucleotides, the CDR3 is TGCGCCAGCAAGACTAGCGGGAGCACAGATACGCAGTATTTT.